Below, 26 T cell receptor beta chains from the same sample are listed, as sequenced in a study of graft-versus-host responses after intestinal transplantation. Profiled with immunoSEQ multiplex PCR; TCRdb holds only in-frame clones, not every one. The sample shows 110,000 to 150,000 clones, over 90% of them seen only once. For these receptors, no antigen is known. Specimen: unstimulated CD4+ T cells sorted from spleen or lymph node cells, collected before intestinal transplant. The receptors were gathered from a human donor who received an intestinal transplant.

This rearrangement joins TRBV18 to TRBJ2-1; D is perhaps TRBD1 or TRBD2 (5 bases each). Germline V gene lookup returns CDR1 KGHSH and CDR2 LQKENI. V lost 4 bases and J lost 5, with 12 bases in between. The CDR3 loop spans 14 amino acids. CDR3 region: CASSRRVEDNEQFF. In nucleotides, the CDR3 is TGTGCCAGCTCACGCAGGGTGGAGGACAATGAGCAGTTCTTC.

Of note for this clone: The junction shows a germline mismatch at one end, possibly a read error. The rearrangement links TRBV5-1 to TRBJ2-5; no firm D call. This CDR3 is built from 14 residues. Germline lookup yields CDR1 SGHRS and CDR2 YFSETQ. CDR3 sequence: CASSFQDHPTQFNF. The CDR3 DNA reads as TGCGCCAGCAGCTTCCAGGACCACCCAACTCAATTTAACTTC.

V is TRBV25-1 and J is TRBJ2-7, with D possibly matching TRBD1 (5 bases). CDR1 MGHDK and CDR2 SYGVNS come from the germline V gene. This CDR3 spans 11 amino acids. Trimming removed 6 bases at V and 7 bases at J, with 10 bases between. The CDR3 DNA reads as TGTGCCAGCAGCAGGGCAGGGGAGCAGTACTTC. It yields the protein CASSRAGEQYF.

Concerning this clone: Sequence at one end of the junction differs from germline and may be a read error. The chain combines TRBV5-4 with TRBJ2-1, with 11 bases identical to TRBD2. The length of the CDR3 is 15 residues. The germline gives CDR1 SGHNT, CDR2 YYREEE (reference sequence). CDR3 nucleotide sequence: TGTGCCAGCAGCAAGACTAGCGGGATGGGTAATGAGCGGTTCTTC. Translation gives CASSKTSGMGNERFF.

This clone has a handful of counts. The J gene is TRBJ2-3, the V gene TRBV19; no reliable D call. Germline V gives CDR1 LNHDA, CDR2 SQIVND (reference sequence). Trimming pared 3 bases from V and 5 bases from J, leaving 9 bases between. This CDR3 has 13 amino acids. This CDR3 is CASSISRQDTQYF. The CDR3, as DNA: TGTGCCAGTAGTATCTCACGTCAAGATACGCAGTATTTT.

The chain has TRBV7-9 and TRBJ2-7, with TRBD1 identical over 8 bases. The CDR3 is 17 amino acids. Losses at the gene ends were 4 bases for V and 2 bases for J; bases not matched to a gene: 13. Germline CDR1 reads SEHNR; CDR2 reads FQNEAQ (reference sequence). The CDR3 is CASSSRKGTGYTYEQYF. In DNA, the CDR3 is TGTGCCAGCAGCTCGAGGAAAGGGACAGGTTACACCTACGAGCAGTACTTC.

The V gene is TRBV18, the J gene TRBJ1-1, with 7 bases lining up with TRBD1. Germline V CDR1 and CDR2: KGHSH, LQKENI. With V trimmed by 2 bases and J by 2 bases, 8 bases remained unmatched. CDR3 length equals 16 residues. This chain's CDR3 is CASSPKGQTINTEAFF. DNA for the CDR3: TGTGCCAGCTCACCAAAGGGACAGACAATCAACACTGAAGCTTTCTTT.

V and J are TRBV6-6 and TRBJ2-4, with 9 positions matching TRBD1. Germline V gene sequence: CDR1 MNHNY, CDR2 SVGAGI (reference sequence). J lost 8 bases, V lost 0 bases, and 2 bases had no gene match. The CDR3 has 14 residues. CDR3 nucleotide sequence: TGTGCCAGCAGTTACTCGGGACAGGGAGACATTCAGTACTTC. Its protein is CASSYSGQGDIQYF.

The chain has TRBV7-9 and TRBJ2-7, with D maybe TRBD2 (5 bases). Germline loops: CDR1 SEHNR, CDR2 FQNEAQ (reference sequence). The CDR3 sequence is 16 residues long. Trimming removed 1 base from V and 0 bases from J, with 13 bases in between. CDR3 nucleotide sequence: TGTGCCAGCAGCTTAGTCCAGCTAGCTCCCTCCTACGAGCAGTACTTC. Translation gives CASSLVQLAPSYEQYF.

CDR3 protein: CASSPVAGGLYGYTF. The DNA of the CDR3 is TGTGCCAGCTCACCTGTGGCAGGGGGGCTCTATGGCTACACCTTC. This chain uses TRBV18 with TRBJ1-2, with 7 positions matching TRBD1. J gave up 4 bases and V 3 bases, and 8 bases lay outside the gene matches. The V gene's germline CDR1 is KGHSH and CDR2 LQKENI. The CDR3 runs to 15 residues.

DNA for the CDR3: TGCGCCAGCAGCTTGGCGGCTAGCGGGAGCACCGGGGAGCTGTTTTTT. Amino acid sequence: CASSLAASGSTGELFF. The chain has TRBV5-1 and TRBJ2-2, with 10 bases lining up with TRBD2. J gave up 4 bases and V 0 bases, and 3 bases lay outside the gene matches. The CDR3 is made up of 16 amino acids. Germline CDR1 reads SGHRS; CDR2 reads YFSETQ.

The rearrangement links TRBV7-2 to TRBJ2-5, with D maybe TRBD2 (6 bases). The V gene lost 3 bases and the J gene lost 2 bases, with 7 bases spanning the gap. CDR1 and CDR2 from the germline V gene are SGHTA and FQGNSA. The CDR3 loop spans 13 amino acids. The CDR3 loop reads CASSFGGQETQYF. In DNA form, the CDR3 reads TGTGCCAGCAGCTTTGGAGGGCAAGAGACCCAGTACTTC.

A single count supports this clone. This sample also contains other DNA sequences that code for the same CDR3. The chain uses TRBV6-1 and TRBJ1-1; D is perhaps TRBD1 (5 bases). With 4 bases removed from V and 0 bases from J, the gap between germline ends came to 6 bases. In germline, CDR1 is MNHNS, CDR2 SASEGT. The CDR3 spans 13 residues. DNA for the CDR3: TGTGCCAGCAGTGGGACATTGAACACTGAAGCTTTCTTT. Amino acid sequence: CASSGTLNTEAFF.

This chain joins TRBV7-2 and TRBJ1-5; D may be TRBD1 (5 bases). CDR3 length: 12 amino acids. Germline-derived CDR1 and CDR2 are SGHTA and FQGNSA. The CDR3 region has the DNA TGTGCGTCAGGGAGGGGCAATCAGCCCCAGCATTTT. Amino acid sequence: CASGRGNQPQHF.

J is TRBJ2-1 and V is TRBV27; maybe TRBD1 (5 bases). Trimming removed 9 bases at V and 3 bases at J, with 12 bases between. The CDR3 contains 13 residues. In germline, CDR1 is MNHEY, CDR2 SMNVEV (reference sequence). In nucleotides, the CDR3 is TGTGCCAGTCGACAGCTCTTCTACAATGAGCAGTTCTTC. It translates to CASRQLFYNEQFF.

This rearrangement joins TRBV7-9 to TRBJ1-1, with 7 bases matching TRBD1. CDR1 SEHNR and CDR2 FQNEAQ come from the germline V gene (reference sequence). J gave up 1 base and V 4 bases, and 3 bases lay outside the gene matches. The CDR3 is 14 residues long. CDR3 amino acids: CASSSHRGNTEAFF. The CDR3 bases are TGTGCCAGCAGCTCCCACAGGGGGAACACTGAAGCTTTCTTT.

This clone was recorded a few times. The chain is built from TRBV5-4 and TRBJ1-1; D is unclear. The CDR3 spans 13 residues. Germline V gene lookup returns CDR1 SGHNT and CDR2 YYREEE (reference sequence). Trimming took off 2 bases at V and 1 base at J, with 6 bases between the two ends. The CDR3 sequence is CASSLEGNTEAFF. The CDR3, as DNA: TGTGCCAGCAGCTTAGAGGGGAACACTGAAGCTTTCTTT.

The chain has TRBV6-5 and TRBJ1-5; D uncertain. CDR1 MNHEY and CDR2 SVGAGI come from the germline V gene. This CDR3 spans 13 amino acids. V was shortened by 6 bases and J by 0 bases, with 6 bases between the two germline ends. CDR3 DNA: TGTGCCAGCAGAAGGAATAGCAATCAGCCCCAGCATTTT. This encodes CASRRNSNQPQHF.

The rearrangement joins TRBV5-1 to TRBJ2-1; no firm D call. In germline, CDR1 is SGHRS, CDR2 YFSETQ. V dropped 0 bases and J dropped 0 bases, with 10 bases sitting between them. The CDR3 covers 16 residues. This CDR3 is CASSLGLDSSYNEQFF. In DNA form, the CDR3 reads TGCGCCAGCAGCTTGGGCTTAGATAGCTCCTACAATGAGCAGTTCTTC.

The CDR3 bases are TGTGCCAGCAGCCTTACGCCGGGACACCTCTATGGCTACACCTTC. Encoded protein: CASSLTPGHLYGYTF. This chain uses TRBV5-4 with TRBJ1-2, with a possible D match to TRBD1 (6 bases). Germline loops: CDR1 SGHNT, CDR2 YYREEE (reference sequence). This CDR3 region has 15 residues. Between the trimmed V and J ends, which lost 4 bases and 4 bases, there was a span of 17 bases.

This sequence joins TRBV9 and TRBJ1-2, with D possibly matching TRBD1 (5 bases). The V end lost 0 bases, the J end lost 0 bases, and 9 bases lay between the germline ends. The CDR3 is 15 residues long. Germline assignment: CDR1 SGDLS and CDR2 YYNGEE. The CDR3 nucleotides are TGTGCCAGCAGCGTAGAACAGGCCGCTAACTATGGCTACACCTTC. This sequence encodes CASSVEQAANYGYTF.

V usage is TRBV28 and J usage is TRBJ2-1, with D perhaps matching TRBD2 (6 bases). The germline CDR1 and CDR2 sequences are MDHEN and SYDVKM. Trimming left V 8 bases short and J 7 bases short, with 6 bases between. This CDR3 is 10 amino acids long. CDR3 in amino acids: CASGGNEQFF. CDR3 DNA: TGTGCCAGCGGAGGGAATGAGCAGTTCTTC. Full variable domain (rest looked up from reference TRBV28 and TRBJ2-1): DVKVTQSSRYLVKRTGEKVFLECVQDMDHENMFWYRQDPGLGLRLIYFSYDVKMKEKGDIPEGYSVSREKKERFSLILESASTNQTSMYLCASGGNEQFFGPGTRLTVL.

The genes are TRBV7-9 and TRBJ2-2, with D possibly TRBD2 on 8 matching bases. V lost 7 bases and J 4 bases, leaving 25 bases between the germline ends. Germline CDR1 SEHNR, CDR2 FQNEAQ (reference sequence). This CDR3 is 18 amino acids long. CDR3 DNA: TGTGCCAGCACATGGAGGGGGCCAGCGGGAGAACGCACCGGGGAGCTGTTTTTT. Its protein is CASTWRGPAGERTGELFF.

This clone was seen only a few times. CDR3 nucleotides: TGTGCCAGTAGAGAGGTTGCAACTAATGAAAAACTGTTTTTT. This sequence encodes CASREVATNEKLFF. This chain uses TRBV19 with TRBJ1-4; D remains ambiguous. The germline V gene has CDR1 LNHDA and CDR2 SQIVND (reference sequence). The CDR3 consists of 14 residues. V lost 6 bases and J lost 0, with 8 bases in between.

This CDR3 is CASSVVSGGSGNEQFF. The CDR3, as DNA: TGTGCCAGCAGCGTAGTATCGGGAGGGTCTGGGAATGAGCAGTTCTTC. The V call is TRBV9, the J call TRBJ2-1, with 8 nucleotides matching TRBD2. This CDR3 comprises 16 residues. J gave up 7 bases and V 0 bases, and 9 bases lay outside the gene matches. Germline V CDR1 and CDR2: SGDLS, YYNGEE. Filled out from reference TRBV9 and TRBJ2-1, the complete variable domain reads DSGVTQTPKHLITATGQRVTLRCSPRSGDLSVYWYQQSLDQGLQFLIQYYNGEERAKGNILERFSAQQFPDLHSELNLSSLELGDSALYFCASSVVSGGSGNEQFFGPGTRLTVL.

On this clone itself: Other DNA sequences of this sample code for an identical CDR3. The chain joins TRBV2 to TRBJ2-2, with 7 nucleotides matching TRBD2. CDR3 length: 13 amino acids. V lost 4 bases to trimming and J lost 7 bases; unmatched junction nucleotides: 3. Looked up from germline, CDR1 is SNHLY and CDR2 is FYNNEI. CDR3 nucleotides: TGTGCCAGCAGTGGACTAGCCGGCGGGGAGCTGTTTTTT. Its translation is CASSGLAGGELFF.